These 15 T cell receptor beta chains share one sample of origin, sequenced in a study of technical replicates of blood from a few donors. The repertoire was sequenced with immunoSEQ multiplex PCR; TCRdb's copy has only in-frame clones and lacks some. The profile shows roughly 72,000 clones, around 96% of them singletons. The sample consisted of T cells isolated from PBMCs. These receptors were collected from a human donor in good health.

The V and J genes are TRBV6-1 and TRBJ2-3; no clear D. The CDR3 has 13 residues. Trimming stripped 6 bases from V and 0 bases from J, with 7 bases between. Germline lookup yields CDR1 MNHNS and CDR2 SASEGT. CDR3 DNA sequence: TGTGCCAGCAGGGCCGGGAGCACAGATACGCAGTATTTT. Amino acid sequence: CASRAGSTDTQYF.

This chain links TRBV28 with TRBJ2-1, with 10 bases lining up with TRBD2. This CDR3 is 17 amino acids long. Germline V gene data show CDR1 as MDHEN and CDR2 as SYDVKM. V lost 6 bases, J lost 0 bases, and 8 bases stayed unmatched. This chain's CDR3 is CASRAGGPISSYNEQFF. For the CDR3, the DNA is TGTGCCAGCAGAGCGGGAGGGCCGATCAGCTCCTACAATGAGCAGTTCTTC. The variable domain in full, completed from reference TRBV28 and TRBJ2-1, reads DVKVTQSSRYLVKRTGEKVFLECVQDMDHENMFWYRQDPGLGLRLIYFSYDVKMKEKGDIPEGYSVSREKKERFSLILESASTNQTSMYLCASRAGGPISSYNEQFFGPGTRLTVL.

This chain uses TRBV28 with TRBJ1-3; TRBD1 is a possible D gene (6 bases). There are 14 residues in the CDR3. Germline V lookup: CDR1 MDHEN, CDR2 SYDVKM. Trimming took 5 bases from V and 3 from J, leaving 11 bases between them. The CDR3: CASSVQGFGNTIYF. CDR3 sequence (DNA): TGTGCCAGCAGTGTGCAGGGGTTTGGAAACACCATATATTTT.

As regards this clone: Sequence at one end of the junction differs from germline and may be a read error. The chain is built from TRBV19 and TRBJ1-5; D call uncertain. Germline-derived CDR1 and CDR2 are LNHDA and SQIVND (reference sequence). The length of the CDR3 is 14 residues. CDR3: CASSIVAANQPQHF. The DNA for the CDR3 is TGTGCCAGCAGTATAGTGGCAGCGAATCAGCCCCAGCATTTT.

J is TRBJ2-3 and V is TRBV5-1; possible D gene TRBD1, 6 bases. CDR1 is SGHRS, CDR2 YFSETQ, per germline. The V gene lost 5 bases and the J gene lost 4 bases, with 23 bases spanning the gap. The CDR3 contains 17 residues. CDR3 protein: CASSPARGKGSADTQYF. The CDR3 coding sequence is TGCGCCAGCAGTCCCGCGAGGGGGAAGGGATCCGCAGATACGCAGTATTTT.

The chain combines TRBV4-3 with TRBJ1-4; D gene unclear. The CDR3 spans 16 residues. V was pared by 3 bases and J by 3 bases, with 14 bases between. Per the germline V gene, CDR1 is LGHNA and CDR2 is YSLEER. The CDR3 nucleotides are TGCGCCAGCAGCCAGTCTTACCTAGTGGCTAATGAAAAACTGTTTTTT. Its translation: CASSQSYLVANEKLFF.

V usage is TRBV27 and J usage is TRBJ2-3; maybe TRBD2 (7 bases). Deletions cut 5 bases from V and 1 base from J, with 13 bases between. Germline V gene data show CDR1 as MNHEY and CDR2 as SMNVEV (reference sequence). CDR3 length: 15 residues. The CDR3 reads CASSTGGSRTDTQYF. CDR3 nucleotides: TGTGCCAGCAGTACGGGGGGCTCCCGCACAGATACGCAGTATTTT.

The V call is TRBV5-1, the J call TRBJ2-3; 7 bases line up with TRBD2. Germline V CDR1 and CDR2: SGHRS, YFSETQ. This CDR3 is 14 amino acids long. V was clipped by 0 bases and J by 4 bases; unmatched bases: 2. The CDR3 spells CASSLVGRADTQYF. Written as DNA, the CDR3 is TGCGCCAGCAGCTTGGTTGGGAGGGCAGATACGCAGTATTTT. The whole variable domain, filled in from reference TRBV5-1 and TRBJ2-3, reads KAGVTQTPRYLIKTRGQQVTLSCSPISGHRSVSWYQQTPGQGLQFLFEYFSETQRNKGNFPGRFSGRQFSNSRSEMNVSTLELGDSALYLCASSLVGRADTQYFGPGTRLTVL.

The chain is built from TRBV6-1 and TRBJ1-4; D remains ambiguous. This CDR3 is built from 14 residues. Germline CDR1 reads MNHNS; CDR2 reads SASEGT. Trimming pared 6 bases from V and 8 bases from J, leaving 16 bases between. Here the CDR3 reads CASRTPGGREKLFF. DNA for the CDR3: TGTGCCAGCAGGACCCCGGGAGGTAGGGAAAAACTGTTTTTT.

This chain joins TRBV7-2 and TRBJ1-5, with TRBD1 matching over 8 bases. Germline CDR1 is SGHTA and CDR2 is FQGNSA. This CDR3 contains 18 residues. Trimming took 5 bases from V and 3 from J; bases not matched to a gene: 15. The DNA for the CDR3 is TGTGCCAGCAGCCTGGGTGTGGGGACAGGCAGACTCAATCAGCCCCAGCATTTT. Residues: CASSLGVGTGRLNQPQHF.

The chain has TRBV4-2 and TRBJ1-1; D ambiguous. V was cut by 3 bases and J by 0 bases, with 8 bases left in between. CDR1 and CDR2 (germline): LGHNA, YNFKEQ. The length of the CDR3 is 14 residues. CDR3 protein: CASSQGVLNTEAFF. The CDR3 DNA reads as TGTGCCAGCAGCCAGGGAGTGCTGAACACTGAAGCTTTCTTT.

The V and J genes are TRBV5-1 and TRBJ2-7; 9 nucleotides agree with TRBD1. CDR1 is SGHRS, CDR2 YFSETQ, per germline. The CDR3 spans 19 residues. Trimming removed 4 bases from V and 6 bases from J; junction bases left unmatched: 23. The CDR3 sequence is CASSPRTGGMVGVQGEQYF. DNA of the CDR3: TGCGCCAGCAGCCCGAGAACAGGGGGCATGGTCGGCGTCCAGGGCGAGCAGTACTTC.

This chain joins TRBV7-8 and TRBJ1-1, with D tentatively TRBD1 (6 bases). Germline loops: CDR1 SGHVS, CDR2 FQNEAQ. Deletions cut 8 bases from V and 4 bases from J, with 14 bases between. The CDR3 is 13 amino acids. The CDR3 loop reads CASESGDTTEAFF. For the CDR3, the DNA is TGTGCCAGCGAATCAGGGGATACCACTGAAGCTTTCTTT.

The rearrangement joins TRBV11-3 to TRBJ2-1; D gene ambiguous. The CDR3 spans 15 residues. The V end lost 1 base, the J end lost 0 bases, and 7 bases lay between the germline ends. Looked up from germline, CDR1 is SGHNT and CDR2 is YENEEA. CDR3 coding DNA: TGTGCCAGCAGCTTAGCGGGTAGCTCCTACAATGAGCAGTTCTTC. Amino acid sequence: CASSLAGSSYNEQFF.

The rearrangement uses TRBV4-1 and TRBJ2-5; 8 positions agree with TRBD2. Per the germline V gene, CDR1 is MGHRA and CDR2 is YSYEKL. This CDR3 spans 14 amino acids. After removal of 3 bases from V and 5 bases from J, the junction contained 5 bases not matched to a gene. The CDR3, as DNA: TGCGCCAGCAGCCACCCAGCGGGAGTGGAGACCCAGTACTTC. Translating it yields CASSHPAGVETQYF.